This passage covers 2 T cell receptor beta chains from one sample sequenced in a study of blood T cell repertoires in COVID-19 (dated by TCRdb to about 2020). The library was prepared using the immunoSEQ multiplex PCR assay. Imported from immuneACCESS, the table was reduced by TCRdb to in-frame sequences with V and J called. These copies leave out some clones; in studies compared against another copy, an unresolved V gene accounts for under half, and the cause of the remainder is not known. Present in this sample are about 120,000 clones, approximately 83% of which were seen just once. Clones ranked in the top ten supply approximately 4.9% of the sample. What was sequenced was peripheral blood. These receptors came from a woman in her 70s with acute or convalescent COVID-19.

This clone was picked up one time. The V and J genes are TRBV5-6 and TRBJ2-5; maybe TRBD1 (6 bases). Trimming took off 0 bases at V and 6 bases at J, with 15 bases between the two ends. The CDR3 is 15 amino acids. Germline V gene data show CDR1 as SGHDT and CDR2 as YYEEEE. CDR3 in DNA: TGTGCCAGCAGCTTGGTGGGGGCAGGGCATCAGACCCAGTACTTC. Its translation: CASSLVGAGHQTQYF.

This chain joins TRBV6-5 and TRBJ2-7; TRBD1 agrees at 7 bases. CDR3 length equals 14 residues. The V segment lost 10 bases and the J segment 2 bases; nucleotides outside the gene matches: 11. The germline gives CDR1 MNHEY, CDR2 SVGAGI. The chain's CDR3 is CATRQGIGAYEQYV. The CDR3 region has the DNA TGTGCCACAAGACAGGGTATCGGGGCCTACGAGCAGTACGTC.